One sample yielded the 26 T cell receptor beta chains listed below, sequenced in a study of cytomegalovirus exposure and HLA in healthy donors. Primers for the PCR totalled 60 Vbeta and 13 Jbeta. Assay: immunoSEQ multiplex PCR; the TCRdb copy retains only in-frame clones and omits some. The sample consists of 100,000 to 150,000 clones, around three quarters of them appearing once. Sequencing was carried out using PBMCs. Receptors originate from a middle-aged man in good health and CMV-seronegative.

V is TRBV28 and J is TRBJ1-2, with TRBD1 matching 8 bases. The CDR3 sequence is 16 residues long. Germline assignment: CDR1 MDHEN and CDR2 SYDVKM. J lost 8 bases, V lost 5 bases, and 16 bases had no gene match. The CDR3 coding sequence is TGTGCCAGCAGTGCAACGACCCAGGGGGCGCGGTCCGGCTACACCTTC. It specifies CASSATTQGARSGYTF.

This sequence joins TRBV6-5 and TRBJ2-5; a weak D match, TRBD2 (5 bases). Gene TRBJ2-7 matches the end of the DNA better, so the J call may be wrong. Germline assignment: CDR1 MNHEY and CDR2 SVGAGI. This CDR3 has 13 residues. CDR3 sequence: CASSRPGSHEQYF. Here the CDR3 DNA reads TGTGCCAGCAGTCGCCCGGGGTCCCACGAGCAGTACTTC.

This chain links TRBV4-3 with TRBJ2-1, with 7 bases matching TRBD2. V lost 2 bases to trimming and J lost 2 bases; unmatched junction nucleotides: 9. Germline V CDR1 and CDR2: LGHNA, YSLEER. The CDR3 is 17 residues long. This CDR3 is CASSQPTELAPYNEQFF. CDR3 DNA: TGCGCCAGCAGCCAACCGACAGAACTAGCGCCCTACAATGAGCAGTTCTTC.

This clone has more than one count but fewer than ten. The chain joins TRBV7-9 to TRBJ1-1, with 10 bases aligning to TRBD1. The length of the CDR3 is 14 residues. CDR1 is SEHNR and CDR2 is FQNEAQ in the germline V gene (reference sequence). V dropped 5 bases and J dropped 6; count of bases not matched to a gene: 6. The CDR3 DNA reads TGTGCCAGCAGCCCCGGACAGGGGGTTCCTGAAGCTTTCTTT. Translating gives CASSPGQGVPEAFF.

A single count supports this clone. The rearrangement joins TRBV6-5 to TRBJ2-7; weak D call: TRBD2 (6 bases). With 5 bases removed from V and 4 bases from J, the gap between germline ends came to 15 bases. This CDR3 is 14 amino acids long. Germline CDR1 is MNHEY and CDR2 is SVGAGI. The CDR3 coding sequence is TGTGCCAGCAGTGAAGTTAACGGGAGTTACGAGCAGTACTTC. Protein: CASSEVNGSYEQYF.

This chain joins TRBV28 and TRBJ2-7; 10 bases line up with TRBD2. The CDR3 loop spans 14 amino acids. The germline CDR1 and CDR2 sequences are MDHEN and SYDVKM. V shed 5 bases, J shed 1 base, and the junction held 2 bases outside the gene matches. The CDR3 loop reads CASSRSGGSYEQYF. In nucleotides, the CDR3 is TGTGCCAGCAGTCGTAGCGGGGGGTCCTACGAGCAGTACTTC.

CDR3 nucleotide sequence: TGTGCCAGCAGTTTACGTCAGCCCCAGCATTTT. Protein: CASSLRQPQHF. The chain has TRBV28 and TRBJ1-5; unclear D gene. The CDR3 loop spans 11 amino acids. Germline loops: CDR1 MDHEN, CDR2 SYDVKM. The V end lost 2 bases, the J end lost 6 bases, and 2 bases lay between the germline ends.

To note about this clone: At one end, the junction sequence differs from germline, possibly due to a read error. The chain has TRBV14 and TRBJ1-2; TRBD1 aligns across 7 bases. Germline V gene lookup returns CDR1 SGHDN and CDR2 FVKESK. This CDR3 is 15 amino acids long. CDR3 coding DNA: TGTGCCAGCAGCCAAGGCCCCGACAGGGTCTATGTCTACACCTTC. Translation gives CASSQGPDRVYVYTF.

This rearrangement joins TRBV5-1 to TRBJ2-7, with 8 bases that match TRBD2. The junction had 12 bases not matched to a gene; V was cut back by 6 bases and J by 7 bases. CDR1 is SGHRS, CDR2 YFSETQ, per germline. The CDR3 extends over 14 amino acids. CDR3 region: CASKDGGAGREQYF. The CDR3 DNA is TGCGCCAGCAAGGACGGGGGGGCCGGTAGAGAGCAGTACTTC.

The V call is TRBV4-2, the J call TRBJ1-5, with D perhaps TRBD1 (5 bases). CDR3 size: 15 residues. In germline, CDR1 is LGHNA, CDR2 YNFKEQ. V lost 5 bases, J lost 6 bases, and 17 bases lay in between. Here the CDR3 DNA reads TGTGCCAGCAGCTCGCAGCGGGGGTGGGGTCAGCCCCAGCATTTT. As protein: CASSSQRGWGQPQHF.

The chain has TRBV4-2 and TRBJ2-7; 10 nucleotides agree with TRBD1. CDR1 and CDR2 (germline): LGHNA, YNFKEQ. The CDR3 is 14 amino acids. The J segment lost 4 bases and the V segment lost 4 bases, leaving 4 bases of the junction unmatched. The DNA for the CDR3 is TGTGCCAGCAGCCCGACAGGGGGCGGTTACGAGCAGTACTTC. Translated: CASSPTGGGYEQYF.

CDR3 DNA sequence: TGTGCCAGCTCGCAAGAAGGGGATAATTCACCCCTCCACTTT. Translation gives CASSQEGDNSPLHF. The genes are TRBV6-4 and TRBJ1-6, with TRBD1 as a possible D gene (5 bases). Looked up from germline, CDR1 is MRHNA and CDR2 is SNTAGT. Trimming pared 8 bases from V and 5 bases from J, leaving 13 bases between. The CDR3 is made up of 14 amino acids.

The chain combines TRBV4-3 with TRBJ1-2; D remains unclear. This CDR3 region has 14 residues. Germline CDR1 and CDR2: LGHNA and YSLEER. Trimming removed 0 bases at V and 14 bases at J, with 19 bases between. The CDR3 loop reads CASSQDKQLLPVTF. CDR3 DNA sequence: TGCGCCAGCAGCCAAGATAAACAGCTCTTACCGGTAACCTTC.

V and J are TRBV28 and TRBJ2-3; 8 nucleotides align to TRBD2. Germline trimming cut 8 bases from V and 2 bases from J; bases unmatched to any gene: 6. The germline V gene encodes CDR1 MDHEN and CDR2 SYDVKM. The CDR3 has 14 amino acids. CDR3 DNA: TGTGCCAGCGGCCTAGCGGGTTACACAGATACGCAGTATTTT. Protein product: CASGLAGYTDTQYF.

The V and J genes are TRBV10-3 and TRBJ1-5; D possibly corresponds to TRBD1 (5 bases). Trimming removed 10 bases at V and 1 base at J, with 14 bases between. This CDR3 comprises 14 residues. From germline, CDR1 is ENHRY and CDR2 SYGVKD. The CDR3 DNA reads as TGTGCCACCCACCAGACAGCCAGCAATCAGCCCCAGCATTTT. Its translation: CATHQTASNQPQHF.

The chain couples TRBV4-3 to TRBJ1-6, with 9 bases matching TRBD1. Germline CDR1 LGHNA, CDR2 YSLEER. J was trimmed by 10 bases and V by 4 bases; bases with no gene match: 8. The CDR3 sequence is 15 residues long. CDR3 in DNA: TGCGCCAGCAGCCGAGGGGGACAGGGAAGCTCACCCCTCCACTTT. This sequence encodes CASSRGGQGSSPLHF.

In its sample, this clone was seen a few times. The chain has TRBV19 and TRBJ1-1; D possibly corresponds to TRBD1 (5 bases). The V gene lost 4 bases and the J gene lost 1 base, with 13 bases spanning the gap. This CDR3 spans 15 amino acids. Germline CDR1 LNHDA, CDR2 SQIVND (reference sequence). The CDR3 bases are TGTGCCAGTAGTAGGGGAGGGGTAAAGAACACTGAAGCTTTCTTT. As protein: CASSRGGVKNTEAFF. Based on the CDR3 plus reference TRBV19 and TRBJ1-1, the full variable domain is DGGITQSPKYLFRKEGQNVTLSCEQNLNHDAMYWYRQDPGQGLRLIYYSQIVNDFQKGDIAEGYSVSREKKESFPLTVTSAQKNPTAFYLCASSRGGVKNTEAFFGQGTRLTVV.

The genes are TRBV2 and TRBJ1-5; no firm D call. The CDR3 is 14 residues long. V lost 6 bases to trimming and J lost 4 bases, with 13 bases between them. The germline CDR1 and CDR2 sequences are SNHLY and FYNNEI. This CDR3 is CASRRSDGNQPQHF. In DNA form, the CDR3 reads TGTGCCAGCAGACGGTCCGACGGGAATCAGCCCCAGCATTTT.

The chain combines TRBV4-2 with TRBJ1-2, with 8 bases aligning to TRBD1. Per germline, CDR1 LGHNA and CDR2 YNFKEQ. The CDR3 has 15 amino acids. Unmatched junction bases numbered 11, after V lost 4 bases and J lost 7 bases. For the CDR3, the DNA is TGTGCCAGCAGCCCTCAGTCCGACAGGGGAGGTGGCTACACCTTC. Translation: CASSPQSDRGGGYTF.

The V and J genes are TRBV5-1 and TRBJ2-6, with D perhaps TRBD2 (5 bases). V was cut by 0 bases and J by 0 bases, with 16 bases left in between. This CDR3 has 19 residues. Per the germline V gene, CDR1 is SGHRS and CDR2 is YFSETQ. Here the CDR3 reads CASSLAVWESLSGANVLTF. The CDR3, as DNA: TGCGCCAGCAGCTTGGCCGTATGGGAGTCACTCTCTGGGGCCAACGTCCTGACTTTC. Full variable domain (missing parts from reference TRBV5-1 and TRBJ2-6): KAGVTQTPRYLIKTRGQQVTLSCSPISGHRSVSWYQQTPGQGLQFLFEYFSETQRNKGNFPGRFSGRQFSNSRSEMNVSTLELGDSALYLCASSLAVWESLSGANVLTFGAGSRLTVL.

This sequence joins TRBV5-4 and TRBJ1-2; D unresolved. This CDR3 has 14 residues. From germline, CDR1 is SGHNT and CDR2 YYREEE (reference sequence). V was cut by 5 bases and J by 0 bases, with 11 bases left in between. The CDR3 region is CASSPTGANYGYTF. As DNA, the CDR3 is TGTGCCAGCAGTCCTACTGGAGCTAACTATGGCTACACCTTC.

The chain is built from TRBV7-8 and TRBJ1-2; 9 nucleotides match TRBD1. In germline, CDR1 is SGHVS, CDR2 FQNEAQ. CDR3 length equals 14 residues. V lost 4 bases, J lost 4 bases, and 4 bases stayed unmatched. CDR3 in amino acids: CASSSTGGLYGYTF. For the CDR3, the DNA is TGTGCCAGCAGCTCAACAGGGGGCCTCTATGGCTACACCTTC.

This clone has just a few counts. V gene TRBV10-2 combines with J gene TRBJ1-1; D gene ambiguous. The CDR3 contains 13 residues. The germline V gene encodes CDR1 WSHSY and CDR2 SAAADI. Between the trimmed V and J ends, which lost 2 bases and 10 bases, there was a span of 14 bases. The CDR3 is CASSEGGISGAFF. For the CDR3, the DNA is TGCGCCAGCAGTGAGGGAGGGATTTCGGGAGCTTTCTTT.

The chain joins TRBV27 to TRBJ2-2, with 8 bases lining up with TRBD1. The CDR3 length is 15 residues. The ends lost 4 bases at V and 7 bases at J; junction bases unmatched: 8. The V gene's germline CDR1 is MNHEY and CDR2 SMNVEV (reference sequence). The CDR3: CASSYRRGRGGELFF. DNA for the CDR3: TGTGCCAGCAGTTATCGCAGGGGGCGAGGCGGGGAGCTGTTTTTT.

The chain links TRBV7-6 to TRBJ2-5; 7 nucleotides line up with TRBD1. The CDR3 has 15 amino acids. Germline loops: CDR1 SGHVS, CDR2 FNYEAQ. Germline trimming cut 5 bases from V and 4 bases from J; bases unmatched to any gene: 10. CDR3 sequence: CASSPTTGKGETQYF. CDR3 in DNA: TGTGCCAGCAGCCCTACGACAGGGAAGGGAGAGACCCAGTACTTC.

A remark on this clone: The junction differs from germline at one of its ends, possibly a read error. CDR3 in amino acids: CASILEQTNTEAFF. The CDR3 DNA sequence: TGTGCCAGCATCTTAGAACAGACGAACACTGAAGCTTTCTTT. This sequence joins TRBV7-2 and TRBJ1-1; D ambiguous. CDR1 is SGHTA, CDR2 FQGNSA, per germline. The CDR3 runs 14 residues.